This section outlines one TCR beta chain sequence together with its context. This sample was included in a study of blood T cell repertoires in COVID-19. Whole-study context: From T cells, B-cell-depleted T cells, or PBMCs came the material, which was cDNA or gDNA.

CDR3 length: 15 amino acids. The germline V and J ends were trimmed by 4 bases and 4 bases, with 16 bases remaining between them. Germline values: CDR1 LGHDT, CDR2 YNNKEL (reference sequence). Method: immunoSEQ multiplex PCR; TCRdb's copy keeps in-frame clones and lacks some. The sample shows 250,000 to 350,000 clones, 75% to 90% of them seen only once. This TCR derives from a woman in her sixties with acute or convalescent COVID-19. The sample comprised peripheral blood. The gene calls are TRBV3-1 (or the pseudogene TRBV3-2) and TRBJ1-2; D might be TRBD1 (6 bases). As DNA, the CDR3 is TGTGCCAGCAGCCCTTATGTGGGGGCAGGCTATGGCTACACCTTC. Its translation: CASSPYVGAGYGYTF.